Listed below are T cell receptor beta chains from one sample, sequenced in a study of OX40 agonist ivuxolimab in advanced cancers. Only in-frame clones appear in the TCRdb table, and some are missing; sequencing was by immunoSEQ multiplex PCR. The table lists approximately 17,000 clones, 84% of them singletons. The sample was CD4+ or CD8+ T cells sorted from blood, taken in a trial of the OX40 agonist ivuxolimab. The source is an adult with an advanced solid tumor such as melanoma, head and neck, liver or kidney cancer. Each CDR3 is given with its conserved first and last residue. The order of the fields is D gene, V gene, J gene, clone size, CDR3 DNA, CDR3 protein. D genes are given only for firm matches. A clone size is listed for some rows: how often the clone was seen (once, few, many), or a class if it is expanded.

D gene: -; V gene: TRBV6-1; J gene: TRBJ2-7; clone size: -; CDR3 DNA: TGTGCCAGCAGTGAAGGGGGGAATCCTTACGAGCAGTACTTC; CDR3 protein: CASSEGGNPYEQYF
D gene: TRBD2; V gene: TRBV5-4; J gene: TRBJ2-1; clone size: -; CDR3 DNA: TGTGCCAGCAGAAAGACTAGCGGGAGGGGCAACAATGAGCAGTTCTTC; CDR3 protein: CASRKTSGRGNNEQFF
D gene: -; V gene: TRBV5-4; J gene: TRBJ1-4; clone size: -; CDR3 DNA: TGTGCCAGCAGCCCCTCAGGGACAACTAATGAAAAACTGTTTTTT; CDR3 protein: CASSPSGTTNEKLFF
D gene: -; V gene: TRBV27; J gene: TRBJ2-1; clone size: -; CDR3 DNA: TGTGCCAGCAGTTTTTCCTATAACAATGAGCAGTTCTTC; CDR3 protein: CASSFSYNNEQFF
D gene: -; V gene: TRBV6-6; J gene: TRBJ2-7; clone size: -; CDR3 DNA: TGTGCCAGCAGTTACGGACAGAGCTCTTACGAGCAGTACTTC; CDR3 protein: CASSYGQSSYEQYF
D gene: -; V gene: TRBV4-3; J gene: TRBJ2-3; clone size: -; CDR3 DNA: TGCGCCAGCAGCCAAGAGGGGGGCTTAGATACGCAGTATTTT; CDR3 protein: CASSQEGGLDTQYF
D gene: -; V gene: TRBV29-1; J gene: TRBJ2-1; clone size: -; CDR3 DNA: TGCAGCGTTGTCGGGGGCTTCAATGAGCAGTTCTTC; CDR3 protein: CSVVGGFNEQFF
D gene: -; V gene: TRBV21-1; J gene: TRBJ2-7; clone size: -; CDR3 DNA: TGTGCCAGCAGCAGAGGACAGGCCACCACCTACGAGCAGTACTTC; CDR3 protein: CASSRGQATTYEQYF
D gene: -; V gene: TRBV5-1; J gene: TRBJ2-3; clone size: -; CDR3 DNA: TGCGCCAGCAGCTTCTTCTGGGACTCCACAGATACGCAGTATTTT; CDR3 protein: CASSFFWDSTDTQYF
D gene: -; V gene: TRBV9; J gene: TRBJ2-2; clone size: once; CDR3 DNA: TGTGCCAGCAGCGTAGGACTGGGAGCAACGAACACCGGGGAGCTGTTTTTT; CDR3 protein: CASSVGLGATNTGELFF
D gene: -; V gene: TRBV5-4; J gene: TRBJ2-7; clone size: -; CDR3 DNA: TGTGCCAGCAGCATCCGGACGAGGGGACCCTCCTACGAGCAGTACTTC; CDR3 protein: CASSIRTRGPSYEQYF
D gene: TRBD1; V gene: TRBV7-9; J gene: TRBJ1-2; clone size: few; CDR3 DNA: TGTGCCAGCAGCTTAGGGGACAGGCCCCACCAGGACACCTTC; CDR3 protein: CASSLGDRPHQDTF
D gene: -; V gene: TRBV19; J gene: TRBJ2-7; clone size: -; CDR3 DNA: TGTGCCAGTAGAACTAGGAATATGGACGAGCAGTACTTC; CDR3 protein: CASRTRNMDEQYF
D gene: TRBD2; V gene: TRBV10-3; J gene: TRBJ2-7; clone size: -; CDR3 DNA: TGTGCCATCAGTGAGTCCATGGGCGGGAGAGCCGACGAGCAGTACTTC; CDR3 protein: CAISESMGGRADEQYF
D gene: -; V gene: TRBV6-5; J gene: TRBJ1-1; clone size: -; CDR3 DNA: TGTGCCAGCAGTTACGTCGGGGGCATGAACACTGAAGCTTTCTTT; CDR3 protein: CASSYVGGMNTEAFF
D gene: TRBD2; V gene: TRBV7-9; J gene: TRBJ2-2; clone size: -; CDR3 DNA: TGTGCCAGCAGCTTACTGACTAGCGGGAGCTACACCGGGGAGCTGTTTTTT; CDR3 protein: CASSLLTSGSYTGELFF
D gene: -; V gene: TRBV11-2; J gene: TRBJ2-2; clone size: -; CDR3 DNA: TGTGCCAGCAGCTTGTCGGGGACCACCGGGGAGCTGTTTTTT; CDR3 protein: CASSLSGTTGELFF
D gene: TRBD1; V gene: TRBV28; J gene: TRBJ2-7; clone size: few; CDR3 DNA: TGTGCCAGCAGTTTTCAGGGGGCCTACGAGCAGTACTTC; CDR3 protein: CASSFQGAYEQYF
D gene: -; V gene: TRBV27; J gene: TRBJ2-1; clone size: -; CDR3 DNA: TGTGCCAGCAGTTTAGGCGGGTCCCACAATGAGCAGTTCTTC; CDR3 protein: CASSLGGSHNEQFF
D gene: TRBD1; V gene: TRBV28; J gene: TRBJ1-4; clone size: -; CDR3 DNA: TGTGCCAGCAGTTACGACAGGGAGGATGAAAAACTGTTTTTT; CDR3 protein: CASSYDREDEKLFF
D gene: -; V gene: TRBV18; J gene: TRBJ2-3; clone size: -; CDR3 DNA: TGTGCCAGCTCACCAGCAGATACGCAGTATTTT; CDR3 protein: CASSPADTQYF
D gene: -; V gene: TRBV4-1; J gene: TRBJ2-7; clone size: -; CDR3 DNA: TGCGCCAGCAGCCAAGGAAGGGGGGCCTACGAGCAGTACTTC; CDR3 protein: CASSQGRGAYEQYF
D gene: -; V gene: TRBV7-9; J gene: TRBJ2-7; clone size: -; CDR3 DNA: TGTGCCAGCCACCCCAGTGCGGTGGGGGCGGGGGAGCAGTACTTC; CDR3 protein: CASHPSAVGAGEQYF
D gene: -; V gene: TRBV19; J gene: TRBJ2-2; clone size: few; CDR3 DNA: TGTGCCAGTAAAAGCGCGAACACCGGGGAGCTGTTTTTT; CDR3 protein: CASKSANTGELFF
D gene: -; V gene: TRBV9; J gene: TRBJ1-3; clone size: -; CDR3 DNA: TGTGCCAGCAGCGTAGGGGCAGCCTTCTCTGGAAACACCATATATTTT; CDR3 protein: CASSVGAAFSGNTIYF
D gene: -; V gene: TRBV11-3; J gene: TRBJ2-7; clone size: -; CDR3 DNA: TGTGCCAGCAGCCCGGGGCGCGGGGTCTCCTACGAGCAGTACTTC; CDR3 protein: CASSPGRGVSYEQYF
D gene: TRBD2; V gene: TRBV2; J gene: TRBJ2-3; clone size: -; CDR3 DNA: TGTGCCAGCAGTGAAGGGACTAGCGGGAGCACAGATACGCAGTATTTT; CDR3 protein: CASSEGTSGSTDTQYF
D gene: TRBD1; V gene: TRBV9; J gene: TRBJ1-1; clone size: -; CDR3 DNA: TGTGCCAGCAGCCCGGAACCGGGACAGTTGAACACTGAAGCTTTCTTT; CDR3 protein: CASSPEPGQLNTEAFF
D gene: TRBD2; V gene: TRBV28; J gene: TRBJ2-3; clone size: -; CDR3 DNA: TGTGCCAGCAGTTTCCTAGCGGGGACAGATACGCAGTATTTT; CDR3 protein: CASSFLAGTDTQYF
D gene: TRBD2; V gene: TRBV25-1; J gene: TRBJ2-2; clone size: -; CDR3 DNA: TGTGCCAGCAGCCCCTCGACTAGCGGGAGGGCGGCCGGGGAGCTGTTTTTT; CDR3 protein: CASSPSTSGRAAGELFF
D gene: TRBD2; V gene: TRBV2; J gene: TRBJ2-1; clone size: -; CDR3 DNA: TGTGCCAGCAGTGGTTGGCGGGGGGTCTACAATGAGCAGTTCTTC; CDR3 protein: CASSGWRGVYNEQFF
D gene: -; V gene: TRBV7-9; J gene: TRBJ1-1; clone size: -; CDR3 DNA: TGTGCCAGCAGCTTGTCTAATTTGAACACTGAAGCTTTCTTT; CDR3 protein: CASSLSNLNTEAFF
D gene: -; V gene: TRBV7-6; J gene: TRBJ2-5; clone size: -; CDR3 DNA: TGTGCCAGCAGCTTGGGAATGTTGGGAGATCGAATGGAGACCCAGTACTTC; CDR3 protein: CASSLGMLGDRMETQYF
D gene: -; V gene: TRBV7-8; J gene: TRBJ1-6; clone size: -; CDR3 DNA: TGTGCCAGCAGCTTAGCTAGCAGGGGTAATCATTCACCCCTCCACTTT; CDR3 protein: CASSLASRGNHSPLHF
D gene: -; V gene: TRBV19; J gene: TRBJ1-5; clone size: once; CDR3 DNA: TGTGCCAGTAGTATAGGGTTTGGGGGTGGTCAGCCCCAGCATTTT; CDR3 protein: CASSIGFGGGQPQHF
D gene: -; V gene: TRBV19; J gene: TRBJ2-3; clone size: -; CDR3 DNA: TGTGCCAGTGCCCCCACGGCGGGTAGCACAGATACGCAGTATTTT; CDR3 protein: CASAPTAGSTDTQYF
D gene: -; V gene: TRBV19; J gene: TRBJ2-7; clone size: -; CDR3 DNA: TGTGCCAGTAGTACGGGCGCAGCCGTCTCCTACGAGCAGTACTTC; CDR3 protein: CASSTGAAVSYEQYF
D gene: -; V gene: TRBV9; J gene: TRBJ2-7; clone size: -; CDR3 DNA: TGTGCCAGCAGCGTTCACCCCCCCCGGGACCCAGGCGAGCAGTACTTC; CDR3 protein: CASSVHPPRDPGEQYF
D gene: TRBD1; V gene: TRBV7-9; J gene: TRBJ2-6; clone size: -; CDR3 DNA: TGTGCCAGCAGCTTACCGGACAGGGTGGTCACTGGGGCCAACGTCCTGACTTTC; CDR3 protein: CASSLPDRVVTGANVLTF
D gene: -; V gene: TRBV27; J gene: TRBJ1-1; clone size: -; CDR3 DNA: TGTGCCAGCAGCCCAACAAGGAACACTGAAGCTTTCTTT; CDR3 protein: CASSPTRNTEAFF
D gene: -; V gene: TRBV2; J gene: TRBJ1-1; clone size: -; CDR3 DNA: TGTGCCAGCAGGTCACTGAACCTAGACAGCGAGAACACTGAAGCTTTCTTT; CDR3 protein: CASRSLNLDSENTEAFF